These 18 T cell receptor beta chains were sequenced from one sample in a study of cytomegalovirus exposure and HLA in healthy donors. The table came from immunoSEQ multiplex PCR; TCRdb's copy has only in-frame clones and leaves some out. The sample lists approximately 130,000 clones, more than 75% occurring once. The sample was PBMCs. These receptors came from a woman in her 30s in good health and CMV-seronegative.

V is TRBV5-1 and J is TRBJ2-3; TRBD2 aligns across 14 bases. Germline CDR1 SGHRS, CDR2 YFSETQ. V shed 3 bases and J 0 bases; nucleotides not matched to a gene: 9. The CDR3 sequence is 19 residues long. The CDR3 loop reads CASSSGLAGASPSTDTQYF. Here the CDR3 DNA reads TGCGCCAGCAGCTCGGGACTAGCGGGGGCGTCCCCTAGCACAGATACGCAGTATTTT.

This clone occurred once. This chain joins TRBV30 and TRBJ2-5; TRBD2 is a possible D gene (6 bases). The length of the CDR3 is 14 residues. The V and J ends lost 2 bases and 5 bases respectively, with 15 bases between them. The germline V gene encodes CDR1 GTSNPN and CDR2 SVGIG (reference sequence). CDR3 sequence: CAWSPRGYGETQYF. CDR3 sequence (DNA): TGTGCCTGGAGTCCACGGGGGTACGGGGAGACCCAGTACTTC.

Written as DNA, the CDR3 is TGTGCCAGCAGCGAAGGGACTAGTAATTACAATGAGCAGTTCTTC. This translates into CASSEGTSNYNEQFF. This sequence joins TRBV9 and TRBJ2-1; 8 positions match TRBD2. CDR3 size: 15 residues. Germline trimming cut 3 bases from V and 4 bases from J; bases unmatched to any gene: 6. Per the germline V gene, CDR1 is SGDLS and CDR2 is YYNGEE.

The CDR3 region is CASSLTSVGTDTQYF. CDR3 bases: TGCGCCAGCAGCCTTACTAGCGTGGGCACAGATACGCAGTATTTT. The V call is TRBV4-3, the J call TRBJ2-3, with 7 positions matching TRBD2. The junction had 5 bases not matched to a gene; V was cut back by 4 bases and J by 1 base. The CDR3 length is 15 residues. Germline V gene lookup returns CDR1 LGHNA and CDR2 YSLEER.

The chain uses TRBV18 and TRBJ2-5; the D gene is possibly TRBD2 (6 bases). V was shortened by 2 bases and J by 2 bases, with 12 bases between the two germline ends. The germline gives CDR1 KGHSH, CDR2 LQKENI. The CDR3 totals 15 residues. CDR3 loop: CASSPGGLSQETQYF. The CDR3 DNA follows: TGTGCCAGCTCACCAGGAGGACTATCGCAAGAGACCCAGTACTTC.

The chain is built from TRBV27 and TRBJ2-1; 9 bases map to TRBD2. Trimming removed 8 bases from V and 6 bases from J; junction bases left unmatched: 8. This CDR3 comprises 14 residues. Looked up from germline, CDR1 is MNHEY and CDR2 is SMNVEV (reference sequence). The CDR3, as DNA: TGTGCCAGCGGAGCGGGGGGTCTAATCAATGAGCAGTTCTTC. It encodes CASGAGGLINEQFF.

The V gene is TRBV7-6, the J gene TRBJ2-5; TRBD1 aligns across 8 bases. The CDR3 length is 16 residues. V lost 2 bases to trimming and J lost 3 bases; unmatched junction nucleotides: 8. Germline V gives CDR1 SGHVS, CDR2 FNYEAQ. The CDR3 here is CASSLLTGAPEETQYF. The CDR3 nucleotides read TGTGCCAGCAGCTTACTGACAGGGGCCCCCGAAGAGACCCAGTACTTC.

This clone was seen a few times. V is TRBV5-1 and J is TRBJ1-6; 7 bases fit TRBD1. The germline gives CDR1 SGHRS, CDR2 YFSETQ. The CDR3 extends over 12 amino acids. V gave up 4 bases and J gave up 10 bases; unmatched junction bases: 2. The CDR3 loop reads CASSPGGSPLHF. The CDR3 nucleotides are TGCGCCAGCAGCCCAGGGGGATCACCCCTCCACTTT.

The chain is built from TRBV28 and TRBJ1-2; D is possibly TRBD1 (5 bases). Trimming removed 5 bases at V and 8 bases at J, with 15 bases between. Germline V gene lookup returns CDR1 MDHEN and CDR2 SYDVKM. This CDR3 comprises 13 residues. The CDR3 spells CASSLPGLVGYTF. The CDR3 region has the DNA TGTGCCAGCAGTCTACCAGGGTTAGTGGGCTACACCTTC.

This chain connects TRBV18 to TRBJ1-4; TRBD1 agrees at 10 bases. The germline gives CDR1 KGHSH, CDR2 LQKENI. The CDR3 totals 14 residues. The V segment lost 3 bases and the J segment 8 bases; nucleotides outside the gene matches: 3. The CDR3 here is CASSPGQGQEKLFF. CDR3 in DNA: TGTGCCAGCTCACCGGGACAGGGGCAGGAAAAACTGTTTTTT.

The chain carries TRBV7-8 and TRBJ2-1; TRBD1 matches 12 bases. From germline, CDR1 is SGHVS and CDR2 FQNEAQ. The CDR3 has 19 amino acids. Losses at the gene ends were 4 bases for V and 8 bases for J; bases not matched to a gene: 18. This chain's CDR3 is CASSSLLDYRDRGRDEQFF. The CDR3 nucleotides read TGTGCCAGCAGCTCCCTCCTCGACTACCGGGACAGGGGGCGCGATGAGCAGTTCTTC.

CDR3: CASSRILGSGGNEQFF. The CDR3 nucleotides are TGTGCCAGCAGCCGTATTTTGGGCAGCGGGGGCAATGAGCAGTTCTTC. The chain employs TRBV27 and TRBJ2-1, with 8 bases matching TRBD2. The J segment lost 6 bases and the V segment lost 6 bases, leaving 13 bases of the junction unmatched. The CDR3 is made up of 16 amino acids. Germline V gene lookup returns CDR1 MNHEY and CDR2 SMNVEV (reference sequence).

This clone was seen a few times. The chain is built from TRBV6-6 and TRBJ2-7; D is unresolved. V lost 6 bases to trimming and J lost 0 bases, with 6 bases between them. Germline V gives CDR1 MNHNY, CDR2 SVGAGI (reference sequence). The CDR3 totals 12 residues. CDR3 sequence: CASSLSSYEQYF. DNA for the CDR3: TGTGCCAGCAGCCTTAGCTCCTACGAGCAGTACTTC.

This chain's CDR3 is CASSLGLAGGQETQYF. The CDR3 DNA sequence: TGTGCCAGCAGCTTAGGGCTAGCGGGGGGGCAAGAGACCCAGTACTTC. The chain carries TRBV7-8 and TRBJ2-5; 12 bases line up with TRBD2. Germline assignment: CDR1 SGHVS and CDR2 FQNEAQ. The ends lost 1 base at V and 2 bases at J; junction bases unmatched: 2. This CDR3 is built from 16 residues. Full variable domain (remainder filled in from reference TRBV7-8 and TRBJ2-5): GAGVSQSPRYKVAKRGQDVALRCDPISGHVSLFWYQQALGQGPEFLTYFQNEAQLDKSGLPSDRFFAERPEGSVSTLKIQRTQQEDSAVYLCASSLGLAGGQETQYFGPGTRLLVL.

The rearrangement joins TRBV7-2 to TRBJ2-5, with D maybe TRBD1 (5 bases). Per germline, CDR1 SGHTA and CDR2 FQGNSA. The CDR3 runs 14 residues. Trimming cost V 1 base and J 11 bases, with 17 bases left between them. In DNA, the CDR3 is TGTGCCAGCAGCTTAGACAGGCCCTATTTGGGGCAGTACTTC. Translating gives CASSLDRPYLGQYF.

The chain uses TRBV10-3 and TRBJ2-2, with D unresolved. CDR3 length: 12 amino acids. V dropped 8 bases and J dropped 1 base, with 5 bases sitting between them. Germline V lookup: CDR1 ENHRY, CDR2 SYGVKD. The CDR3 is CAIGQNTGELFF. CDR3 DNA sequence: TGTGCCATCGGCCAGAACACCGGGGAGCTGTTTTTT.

The chain has TRBV9 and TRBJ2-3; 8 nucleotides line up with TRBD2. Germline V gene data show CDR1 as SGDLS and CDR2 as YYNGEE. CDR3 length: 15 residues. Trimming removed 3 bases from V and 0 bases from J; junction bases left unmatched: 3. The CDR3 protein is CASSGRLASTDTQYF. CDR3 coding DNA: TGTGCCAGCAGCGGAAGACTAGCGAGCACAGATACGCAGTATTTT.

The CDR3 DNA reads as TGTGCCAGCAGCTTCAGGGGAAAGAAGGCCGGGGAGCTGTTTTTT. It yields the protein CASSFRGKKAGELFF. The rearrangement joins TRBV7-8 to TRBJ2-2, with D possibly matching TRBD1 (6 bases). Deletions cut 3 bases from V and 6 bases from J, with 14 bases between. Germline V gene lookup returns CDR1 SGHVS and CDR2 FQNEAQ. This CDR3 is built from 15 residues. Filled out from reference TRBV7-8 and TRBJ2-2, the complete variable domain reads GAGVSQSPRYKVAKRGQDVALRCDPISGHVSLFWYQQALGQGPEFLTYFQNEAQLDKSGLPSDRFFAERPEGSVSTLKIQRTQQEDSAVYLCASSFRGKKAGELFFGEGSRLTVL.